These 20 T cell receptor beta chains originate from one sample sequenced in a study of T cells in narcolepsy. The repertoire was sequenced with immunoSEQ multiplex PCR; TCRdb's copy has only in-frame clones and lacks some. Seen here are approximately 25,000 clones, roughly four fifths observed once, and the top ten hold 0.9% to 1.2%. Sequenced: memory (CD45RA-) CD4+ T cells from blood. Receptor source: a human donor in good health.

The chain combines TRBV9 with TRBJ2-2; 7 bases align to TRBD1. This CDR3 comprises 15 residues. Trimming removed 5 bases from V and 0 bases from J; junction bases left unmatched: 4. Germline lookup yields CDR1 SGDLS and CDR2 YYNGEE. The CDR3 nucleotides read TGTGCCAGCAGGGGGACAGTCGCGAACACCGGGGAGCTGTTTTTT. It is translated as CASRGTVANTGELFF.

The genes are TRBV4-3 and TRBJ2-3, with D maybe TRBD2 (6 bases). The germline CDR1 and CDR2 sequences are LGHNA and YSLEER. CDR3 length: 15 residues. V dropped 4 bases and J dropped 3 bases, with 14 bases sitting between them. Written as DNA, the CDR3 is TGCGCCAGCAGCCTCGGGGATGCGGGGACAGATACGCAGTATTTT. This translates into CASSLGDAGTDTQYF.

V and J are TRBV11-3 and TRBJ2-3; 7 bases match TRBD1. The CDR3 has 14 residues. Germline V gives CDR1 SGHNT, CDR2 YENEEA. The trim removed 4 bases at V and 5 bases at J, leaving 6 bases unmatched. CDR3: CASSSRGPGDTQYF. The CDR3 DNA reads TGTGCCAGCAGCTCGAGGGGGCCTGGAGATACGCAGTATTTT.

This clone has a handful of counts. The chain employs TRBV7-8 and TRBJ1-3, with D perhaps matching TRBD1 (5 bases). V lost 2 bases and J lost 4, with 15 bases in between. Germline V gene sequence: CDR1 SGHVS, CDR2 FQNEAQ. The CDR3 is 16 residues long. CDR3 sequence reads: CASSLKGPLAGNTIYF. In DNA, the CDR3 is TGTGCCAGCAGCTTAAAGGGGCCCCTAGCGGGAAACACCATATATTTT.

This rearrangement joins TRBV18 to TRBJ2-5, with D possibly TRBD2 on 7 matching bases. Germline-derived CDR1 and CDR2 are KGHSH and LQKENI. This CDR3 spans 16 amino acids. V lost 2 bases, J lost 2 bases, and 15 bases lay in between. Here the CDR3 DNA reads TGTGCCAGCTCACCAGACCGGGGGGCCGTTCAAGAGACCCAGTACTTC. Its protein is CASSPDRGAVQETQYF. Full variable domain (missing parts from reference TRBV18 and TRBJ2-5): NAGVMQNPRHLVRRRGQEARLRCSPMKGHSHVYWYRQLPEEGLKFMVYLQKENIIDESGMPKERFSAEFPKEGPSILRIQQVVRGDSAAYFCASSPDRGAVQETQYFGPGTRLLVL.

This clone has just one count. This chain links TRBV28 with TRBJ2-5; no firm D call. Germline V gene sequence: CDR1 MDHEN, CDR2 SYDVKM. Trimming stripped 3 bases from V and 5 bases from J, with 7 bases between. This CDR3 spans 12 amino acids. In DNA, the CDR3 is TGTGCCAGCAGTTTGCGCAGGGAGACCCAGTACTTC. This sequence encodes CASSLRRETQYF.

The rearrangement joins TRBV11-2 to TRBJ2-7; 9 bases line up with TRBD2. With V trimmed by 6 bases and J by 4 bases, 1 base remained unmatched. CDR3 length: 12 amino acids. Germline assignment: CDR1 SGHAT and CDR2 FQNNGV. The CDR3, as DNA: TGTGCCAGCAGAACTAGCGGGTACGAGCAGTACTTC. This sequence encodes CASRTSGYEQYF.

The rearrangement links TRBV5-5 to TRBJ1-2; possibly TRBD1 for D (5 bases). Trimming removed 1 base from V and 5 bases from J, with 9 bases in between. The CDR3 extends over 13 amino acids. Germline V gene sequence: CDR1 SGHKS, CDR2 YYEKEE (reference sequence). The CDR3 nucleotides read TGTGCCAGCAGCTTGAGGGGAGAATATGGCTACACCTTC. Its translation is CASSLRGEYGYTF.

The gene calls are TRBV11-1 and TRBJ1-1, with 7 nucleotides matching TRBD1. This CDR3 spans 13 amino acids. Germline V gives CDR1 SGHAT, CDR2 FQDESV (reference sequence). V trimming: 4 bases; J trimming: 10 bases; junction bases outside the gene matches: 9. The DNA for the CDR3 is TGTGCCAGCAGCTCCTACAGGGGTTCACCAGCTTTCTTT. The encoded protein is CASSSYRGSPAFF.

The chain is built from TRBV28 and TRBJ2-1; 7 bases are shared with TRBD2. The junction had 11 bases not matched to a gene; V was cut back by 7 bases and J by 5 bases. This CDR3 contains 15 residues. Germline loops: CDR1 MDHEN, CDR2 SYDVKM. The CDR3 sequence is CASNEIAGLNNEQFF. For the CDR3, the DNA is TGTGCCAGCAACGAAATAGCGGGCCTAAACAATGAGCAGTTCTTC.

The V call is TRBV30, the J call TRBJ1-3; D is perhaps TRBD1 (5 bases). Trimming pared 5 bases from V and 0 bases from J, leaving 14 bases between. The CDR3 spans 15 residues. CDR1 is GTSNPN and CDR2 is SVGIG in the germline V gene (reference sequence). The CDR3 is CAWGDGLISGNTIYF. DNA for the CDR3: TGTGCCTGGGGGGACGGCCTAATCTCTGGAAACACCATATATTTT.

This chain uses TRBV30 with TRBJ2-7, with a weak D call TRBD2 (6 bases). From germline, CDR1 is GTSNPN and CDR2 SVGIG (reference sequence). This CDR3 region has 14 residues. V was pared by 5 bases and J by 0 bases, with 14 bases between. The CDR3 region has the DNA TGTGCCTGGCGCCAGCTAGCGCACTCCTACGAGCAGTACTTC. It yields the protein CAWRQLAHSYEQYF.

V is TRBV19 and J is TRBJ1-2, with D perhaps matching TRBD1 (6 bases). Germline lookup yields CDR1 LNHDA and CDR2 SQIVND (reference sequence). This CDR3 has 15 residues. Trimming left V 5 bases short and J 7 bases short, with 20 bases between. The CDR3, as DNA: TGTGCCAGTAGTCTCCGGGACACGGCTGAGGGTGGCTACACCTTC. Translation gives CASSLRDTAEGGYTF. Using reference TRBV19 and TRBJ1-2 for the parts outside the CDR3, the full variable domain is DGGITQSPKYLFRKEGQNVTLSCEQNLNHDAMYWYRQDPGQGLRLIYYSQIVNDFQKGDIAEGYSVSREKKESFPLTVTSAQKNPTAFYLCASSLRDTAEGGYTFGSGTRLTVV.

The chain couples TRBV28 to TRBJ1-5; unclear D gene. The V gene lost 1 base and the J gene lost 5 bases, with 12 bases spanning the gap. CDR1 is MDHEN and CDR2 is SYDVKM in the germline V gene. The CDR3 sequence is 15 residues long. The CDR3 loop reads CASSLYRRAHQPQHF. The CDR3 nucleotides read TGTGCCAGCAGTTTATATCGAAGGGCGCATCAGCCCCAGCATTTT.

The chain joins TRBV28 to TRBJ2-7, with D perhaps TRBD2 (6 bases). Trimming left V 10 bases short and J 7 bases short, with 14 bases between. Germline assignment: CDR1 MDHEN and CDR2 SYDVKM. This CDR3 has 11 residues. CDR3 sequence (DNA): TGTGCCACGCACCTCGGACTAGAGCAGTACTTC. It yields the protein CATHLGLEQYF.

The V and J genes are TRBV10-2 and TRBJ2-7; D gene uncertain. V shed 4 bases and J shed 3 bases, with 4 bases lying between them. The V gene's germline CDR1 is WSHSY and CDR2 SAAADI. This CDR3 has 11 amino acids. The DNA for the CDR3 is TGCGCCAGCAGTGGCGGCTACGAGCAGTACTTC. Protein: CASSGGYEQYF.

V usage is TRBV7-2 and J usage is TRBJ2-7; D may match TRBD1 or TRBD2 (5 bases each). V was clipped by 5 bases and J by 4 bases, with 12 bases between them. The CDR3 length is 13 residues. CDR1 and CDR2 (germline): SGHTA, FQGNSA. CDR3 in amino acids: CASSPEGLYEQYF. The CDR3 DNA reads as TGTGCCAGCAGCCCTGAGGGGCTTTACGAGCAGTACTTC.

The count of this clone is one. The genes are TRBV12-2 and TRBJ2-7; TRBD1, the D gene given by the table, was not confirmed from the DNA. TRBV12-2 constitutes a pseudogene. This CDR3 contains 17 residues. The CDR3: CASRSGGRGDYPYEQYF. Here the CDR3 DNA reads TGTGCAAGTCGCTCAGGGGGTCGCGGCGACTACCCCTACGAGCAGTACTTC.

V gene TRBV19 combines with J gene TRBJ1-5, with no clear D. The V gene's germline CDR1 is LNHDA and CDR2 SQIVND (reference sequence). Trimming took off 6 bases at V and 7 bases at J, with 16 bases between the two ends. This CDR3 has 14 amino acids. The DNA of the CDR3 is TGTGCCAGTAGGCAGACGGTCCCGGGACAGCCCCAGCATTTT. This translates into CASRQTVPGQPQHF. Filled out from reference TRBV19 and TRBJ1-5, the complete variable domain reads DGGITQSPKYLFRKEGQNVTLSCEQNLNHDAMYWYRQDPGQGLRLIYYSQIVNDFQKGDIAEGYSVSREKKESFPLTVTSAQKNPTAFYLCASRQTVPGQPQHFGDGTRLSIL.

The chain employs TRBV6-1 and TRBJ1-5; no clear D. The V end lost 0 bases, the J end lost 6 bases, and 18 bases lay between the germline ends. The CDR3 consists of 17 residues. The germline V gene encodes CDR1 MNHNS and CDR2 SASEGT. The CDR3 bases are TGTGCCAGCAGTGAAGCAGGCAGCAAGAGCTTCTTTCAGCCCCAGCATTTT. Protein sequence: CASSEAGSKSFFQPQHF.